Listed here are 2 T cell receptor beta chains from one sample, sequenced in a study of blood T cells in healthy people across ages. Using a J-beta primer mix together with a sample-barcoded 5' primer, a second PCR was run for roughly 6 to 12 cycles. MiXCR, run by TCRdb on the 5' RACE reads, gives a single entry per CDR3 protein. The data contain roughly 1 million distinct CDR3 sequences, about 23% of them singletons. These data were also reused for a study on T cells of mothers and their children.

The sequenced sample consisted of blood. These TCRs come from a girl between 2 and 10 years old in good health.

This clonotype was found a few times. The chain joins TRBV25-1 to TRBJ2-2; no clear D gene. This CDR3 has 13 residues. Germline V gives CDR1 MGHDK, CDR2 SYGVNS. Trimming removed 1 base at V and 8 bases at J, with 8 bases between. DNA of the CDR3: TGTGCCAGCAGTGAATTAAGCTTAGGGGAGCTGTTTTTT. Its protein is CASSELSLGELFF.

This clonotype was counted between two and nine times. CDR3 loop: CASMTGDHNSPLHF. The CDR3 DNA sequence: TGTGCCAGCATGACAGGGGACCATAATTCACCCCTCCACTTT. The V call is TRBV21-1, the J call TRBJ1-6; TRBD1, as called in the table, went unchecked against the DNA. TRBV21-1 is a pseudogene segment. The CDR3 runs to 14 residues.